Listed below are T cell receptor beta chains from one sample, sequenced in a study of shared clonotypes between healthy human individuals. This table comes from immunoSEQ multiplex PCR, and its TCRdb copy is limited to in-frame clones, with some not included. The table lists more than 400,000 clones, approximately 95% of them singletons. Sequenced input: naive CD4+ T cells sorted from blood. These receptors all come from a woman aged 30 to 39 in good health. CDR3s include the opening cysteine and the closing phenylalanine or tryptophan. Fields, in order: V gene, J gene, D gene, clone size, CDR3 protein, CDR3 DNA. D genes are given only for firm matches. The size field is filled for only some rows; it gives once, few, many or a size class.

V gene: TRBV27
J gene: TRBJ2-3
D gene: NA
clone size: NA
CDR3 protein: CASTSLDADTQYF
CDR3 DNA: TGTGCCAGCACCTCACTGGACGCAGATACGCAGTATTTT

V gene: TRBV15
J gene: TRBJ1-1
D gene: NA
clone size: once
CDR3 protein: CATSRGDSGLAEAFF
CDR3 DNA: TGTGCCACCAGCAGAGGGGATTCGGGTCTAGCTGAAGCTTTCTTT

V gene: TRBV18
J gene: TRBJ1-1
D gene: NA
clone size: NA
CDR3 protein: CASSQGRNTEAFF
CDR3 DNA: TGTGCCAGCTCACAGGGGCGGAACACTGAAGCTTTCTTT

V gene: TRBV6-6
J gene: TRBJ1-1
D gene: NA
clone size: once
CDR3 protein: CASRVSTEAFF
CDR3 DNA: TGTGCCAGCAGGGTGAGCACTGAAGCTTTCTTT

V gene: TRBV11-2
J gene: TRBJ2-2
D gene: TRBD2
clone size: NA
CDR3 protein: CASSFGTSGRRFSGELFF
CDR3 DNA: TGTGCCAGCAGCTTCGGGACTAGCGGGAGAAGGTTCTCCGGGGAGCTGTTTTTT

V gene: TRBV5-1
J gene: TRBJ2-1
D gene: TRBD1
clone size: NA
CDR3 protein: CASSLGQGSYNEQFF
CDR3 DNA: TGCGCCAGCAGCTTAGGACAGGGGTCCTACAATGAGCAGTTCTTC

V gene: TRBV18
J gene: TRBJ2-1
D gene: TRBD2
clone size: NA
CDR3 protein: CASSPTSTNEQFF
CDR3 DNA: TGTGCCAGCTCACCGACTAGCACCAATGAGCAGTTCTTC

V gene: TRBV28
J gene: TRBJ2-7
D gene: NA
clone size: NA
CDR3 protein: CASSRNYEQYF
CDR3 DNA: TGTGCCAGCAGTCGGAACTACGAGCAGTACTTC

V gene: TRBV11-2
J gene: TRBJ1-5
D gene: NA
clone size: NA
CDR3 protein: CASSLDIGSNQPQHF
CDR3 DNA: TGTGCCAGCAGCTTAGATATCGGTAGCAATCAGCCCCAGCATTTT

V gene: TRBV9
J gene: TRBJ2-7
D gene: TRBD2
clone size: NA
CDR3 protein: CASSSGLAGDHEQYF
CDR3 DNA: TGTGCCAGCAGTTCGGGACTAGCGGGAGACCACGAGCAGTACTTC

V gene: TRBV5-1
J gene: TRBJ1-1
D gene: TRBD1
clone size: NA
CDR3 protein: CASSLAQGAQAEAFF
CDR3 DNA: TGCGCCAGCAGCTTGGCCCAGGGGGCGCAGGCTGAAGCTTTCTTT

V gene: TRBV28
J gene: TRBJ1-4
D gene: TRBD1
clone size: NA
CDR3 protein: CATVGGSTNEKLFF
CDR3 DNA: TGTGCCACCGTAGGGGGCTCAACTAATGAAAAACTGTTTTTT

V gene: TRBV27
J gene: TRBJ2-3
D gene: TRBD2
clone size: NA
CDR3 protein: CASSSGTSTDTQYF
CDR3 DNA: TGTGCCAGCTCTAGCGGGACTAGCACAGATACGCAGTATTTT

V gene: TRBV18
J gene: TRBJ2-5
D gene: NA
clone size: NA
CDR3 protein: CASSPMVGSNQETQYF
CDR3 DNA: TGTGCCAGCTCACCAATGGTCGGCTCTAACCAAGAGACCCAGTACTTC

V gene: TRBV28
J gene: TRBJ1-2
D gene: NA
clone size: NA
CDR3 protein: CASSRTIHGYTF
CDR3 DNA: TGTGCCAGCAGTCGGACGATCCATGGCTACACCTTC

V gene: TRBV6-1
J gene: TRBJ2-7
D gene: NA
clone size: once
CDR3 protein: CASRWVTYEQYF
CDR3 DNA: TGTGCCAGCAGATGGGTGACCTACGAGCAGTACTTC

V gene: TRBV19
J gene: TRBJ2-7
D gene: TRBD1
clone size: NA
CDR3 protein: CASSILGQGNEQYF
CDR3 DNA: TGTGCCAGTAGTATATTGGGACAGGGCAACGAGCAGTACTTC

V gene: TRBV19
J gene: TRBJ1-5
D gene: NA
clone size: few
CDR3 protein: CASSPTGTVPQHF
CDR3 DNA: TGTGCCAGTAGTCCGACCGGTACTGTGCCCCAGCATTTT

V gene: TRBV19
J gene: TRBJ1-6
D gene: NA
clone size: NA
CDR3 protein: CASEIVTYNSPLHF
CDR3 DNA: TGTGCCAGCGAAATAGTAACCTATAATTCACCCCTCCACTTT

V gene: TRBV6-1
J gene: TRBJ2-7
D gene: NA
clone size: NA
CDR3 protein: CAALGDEQYF
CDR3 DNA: TGTGCCGCCCTTGGAGACGAGCAGTACTTC

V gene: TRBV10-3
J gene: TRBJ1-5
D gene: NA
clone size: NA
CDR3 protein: CATTQGTGQYSNQPQHF
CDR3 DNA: TGTGCGACCACTCAGGGCACAGGCCAGTATAGCAATCAGCCCCAGCATTTT

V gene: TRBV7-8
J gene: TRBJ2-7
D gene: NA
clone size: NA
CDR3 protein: CASSALYEQYF
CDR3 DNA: TGTGCCAGCAGCGCCCTTTACGAGCAGTACTTC

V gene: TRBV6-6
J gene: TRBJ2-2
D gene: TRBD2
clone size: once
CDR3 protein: CASSYAGTSTGELFF
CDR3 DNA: TGTGCCAGCAGTTACGCCGGGACTAGCACCGGGGAGCTGTTTTTT

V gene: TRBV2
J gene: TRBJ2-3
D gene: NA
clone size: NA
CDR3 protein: CASSFTDTQYF
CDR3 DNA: TGTGCCAGCAGTTTCACAGATACGCAGTATTTT

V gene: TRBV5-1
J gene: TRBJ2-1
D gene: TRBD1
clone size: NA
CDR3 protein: CASSARDREQFF
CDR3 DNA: TGCGCCAGCAGTGCCCGGGACAGGGAGCAGTTCTTC

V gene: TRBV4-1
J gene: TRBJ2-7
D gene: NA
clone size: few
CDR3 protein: CASSQRTASSYEQYF
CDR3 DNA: TGCGCCAGCAGCCAAAGGACGGCGAGCTCCTACGAGCAGTACTTC

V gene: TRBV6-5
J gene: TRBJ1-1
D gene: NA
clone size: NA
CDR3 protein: CASSGAANTEAFF
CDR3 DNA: TGTGCCAGCAGTGGTGCAGCGAACACTGAAGCTTTCTTT

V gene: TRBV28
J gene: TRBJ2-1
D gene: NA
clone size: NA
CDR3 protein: CASSSTRPGPYNEQFF
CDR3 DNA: TGTGCCAGCAGTTCAACCCGGCCAGGCCCCTACAATGAGCAGTTCTTC

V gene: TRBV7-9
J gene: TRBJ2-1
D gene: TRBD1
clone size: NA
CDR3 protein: CASSLGTGRIWDNEQFF
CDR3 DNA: TGTGCCAGCAGCTTAGGGACAGGCCGTATCTGGGACAATGAGCAGTTCTTC

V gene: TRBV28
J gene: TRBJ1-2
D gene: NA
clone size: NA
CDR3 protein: CASFRGGRAGYTF
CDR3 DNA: TGTGCCAGCTTTCGGGGGGGGCGAGCTGGCTACACCTTC

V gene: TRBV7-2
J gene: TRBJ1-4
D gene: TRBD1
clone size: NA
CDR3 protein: CASSPGGRGLEKLFF
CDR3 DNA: TGTGCCAGCAGCCCAGGGGGCAGGGGGCTTGAAAAACTGTTTTTT

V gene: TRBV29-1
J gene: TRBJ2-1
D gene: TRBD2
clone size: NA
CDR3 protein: CGLAALGEQFF
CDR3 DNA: TGCGGACTAGCGGCCTTGGGGGAGCAGTTCTTC

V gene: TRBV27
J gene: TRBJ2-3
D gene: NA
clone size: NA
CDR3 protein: CASGRTGTDTQYF
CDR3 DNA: TGTGCCAGCGGTAGGACAGGCACAGATACGCAGTATTTT

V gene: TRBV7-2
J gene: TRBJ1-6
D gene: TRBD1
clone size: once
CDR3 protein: CASSSGQGVALHF
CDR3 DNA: TGTGCCAGCAGTTCGGGACAGGGGGTAGCCCTCCACTTT

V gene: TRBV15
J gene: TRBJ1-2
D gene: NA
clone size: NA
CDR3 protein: CATSKDTSNYGYTF
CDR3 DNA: TGTGCCACCAGCAAGGACACCTCTAACTATGGCTACACCTTC

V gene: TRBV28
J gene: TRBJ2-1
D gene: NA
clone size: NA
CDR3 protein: CASTPWEARRKNEQFF
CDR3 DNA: TGTGCCAGCACCCCCTGGGAGGCCCGAAGGAAGAATGAGCAGTTCTTC

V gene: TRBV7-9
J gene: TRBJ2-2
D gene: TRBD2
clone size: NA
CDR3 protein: CASSPPGLAGATGELFF
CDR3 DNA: TGTGCCAGCAGCCCCCCCGGACTAGCGGGAGCCACCGGGGAGCTGTTTTTT

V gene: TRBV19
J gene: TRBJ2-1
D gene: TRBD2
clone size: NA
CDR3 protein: CASSIRAGEEQFF
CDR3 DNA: TGTGCCAGTAGTATACGAGCGGGAGAAGAGCAGTTCTTC

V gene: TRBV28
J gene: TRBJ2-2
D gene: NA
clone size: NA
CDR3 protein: CASRSGTPPGTGELFF
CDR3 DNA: TGTGCCAGCAGGTCCGGGACACCCCCGGGCACCGGGGAGCTGTTTTTT

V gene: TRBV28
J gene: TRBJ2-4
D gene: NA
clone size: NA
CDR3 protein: CASSLSSIGAKNIQYF
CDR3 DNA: TGTGCCAGCAGTTTATCTAGCATTGGAGCCAAAAACATTCAGTACTTC

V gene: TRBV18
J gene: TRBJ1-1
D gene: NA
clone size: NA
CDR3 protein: CASSPDRFEAFF
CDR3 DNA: TGTGCCAGCTCACCCGACCGCTTCGAAGCTTTCTTT

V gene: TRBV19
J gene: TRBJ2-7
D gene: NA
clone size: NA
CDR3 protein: CASSIPGGKIYEQYF
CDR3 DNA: TGTGCCAGTAGTATACCCGGCGGGAAGATCTACGAGCAGTACTTC

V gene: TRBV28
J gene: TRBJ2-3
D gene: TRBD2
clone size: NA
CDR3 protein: CASSSFSAGSNTQYF
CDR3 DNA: TGTGCCAGCAGTTCTTTCTCAGCGGGGAGTAATACGCAGTATTTT

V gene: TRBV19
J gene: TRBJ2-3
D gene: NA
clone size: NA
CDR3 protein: CASIETNTDTQYF
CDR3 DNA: TGTGCCAGTATAGAGACAAACACAGATACGCAGTATTTT

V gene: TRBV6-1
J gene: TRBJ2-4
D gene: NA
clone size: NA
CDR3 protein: CASRRGYDIQYF
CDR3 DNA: TGTGCCAGCAGGAGGGGGTACGACATTCAGTACTTC

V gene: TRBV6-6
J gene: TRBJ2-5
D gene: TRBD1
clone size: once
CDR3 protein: CASSNRQGEETQYF
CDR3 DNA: TGTGCCAGCAGTAATCGACAGGGAGAAGAGACCCAGTACTTC

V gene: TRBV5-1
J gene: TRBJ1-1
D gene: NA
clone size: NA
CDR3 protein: CASSLTGPNTEAFF
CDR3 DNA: TGCGCCAGCAGCTTGACAGGGCCGAACACTGAAGCTTTCTTT